The 21 T cell receptor beta chains listed next were all sequenced from one sample in a study of cytomegalovirus exposure and HLA in healthy donors. Vbeta (60) and Jbeta (13) primers were used in the PCR. The method was immunoSEQ multiplex PCR; TCRdb's version includes in-frame clones alone and lacks a portion of them. Reported are some 110,000 clones; the ten largest clones contain 6.5% to 7%. The sample was PBMCs. The receptors shown here come from a middle-aged man in good health and CMV-seropositive.

This chain uses TRBV6-1 with TRBJ2-7; D not resolved. This CDR3 comprises 10 residues. V lost 8 bases and J 4 bases, leaving 6 bases between the germline ends. The germline V gene has CDR1 MNHNS and CDR2 SASEGT. CDR3 DNA sequence: TGTGCCAGCGGAGAATACGAGCAGTACTTC. This encodes CASGEYEQYF.

This chain uses TRBV11-3 with TRBJ2-5, with 7 bases aligning to TRBD1. The CDR3 totals 15 residues. Per the germline V gene, CDR1 is SGHNT and CDR2 is YENEEA. The trim removed 5 bases at V and 5 bases at J, leaving 11 bases unmatched. CDR3 amino acids: CASSPHRGVGETQYF. The CDR3 bases are TGTGCCAGCAGCCCACACAGGGGCGTGGGGGAGACCCAGTACTTC.

The chain combines TRBV5-1 with TRBJ2-7, with 8 bases aligning to TRBD2. Germline V gives CDR1 SGHRS, CDR2 YFSETQ. V was pared by 0 bases and J by 3 bases, with 5 bases of the junction left unmatched. This CDR3 has 15 amino acids. The CDR3 DNA follows: TGCGCCAGCAGCTTGGTAACTAGCGGAAACTACGAGCAGTACTTC. It codes for CASSLVTSGNYEQYF.

V usage is TRBV11-3 and J usage is TRBJ2-7; D might be TRBD2 (5 bases). The V gene's germline CDR1 is SGHNT and CDR2 YENEEA. The CDR3 totals 17 residues. V lost 3 bases to trimming and J lost 2 bases, with 20 bases between them. The CDR3 nucleotides are TGTGCCAGCAGCTTGCAAGAGCGGTCATCTAGTCCCTACGAGCAGTACTTC. Amino acid sequence: CASSLQERSSSPYEQYF.

The V and J genes are TRBV5-1 and TRBJ1-1; no firm D call. With 1 base removed from V and 0 bases from J, the gap between germline ends came to 7 bases. This CDR3 has 14 residues. The germline V gene has CDR1 SGHRS and CDR2 YFSETQ. CDR3 nucleotides: TGCGCCAGCAGCTTGATGGGAGTGAACACTGAAGCTTTCTTT. Its translation: CASSLMGVNTEAFF. The whole variable domain, remainder taken from reference TRBV5-1 and TRBJ1-1, is KAGVTQTPRYLIKTRGQQVTLSCSPISGHRSVSWYQQTPGQGLQFLFEYFSETQRNKGNFPGRFSGRQFSNSRSEMNVSTLELGDSALYLCASSLMGVNTEAFFGQGTRLTVV.

The chain's CDR3 is CSVQGDEQYF. The CDR3 bases are TGCAGCGTACAGGGAGACGAGCAGTACTTC. The chain combines TRBV29-1 with TRBJ2-7; the D gene is possibly TRBD1 (6 bases). Germline CDR1 is SQVTM and CDR2 is ANQGSEA. The CDR3 extends over 10 amino acids. V lost 6 bases, J lost 5 bases, and 8 bases lay in between.

CDR3 region: CASSLGADFYEQYF. In nucleotides, the CDR3 is TGTGCCAGCAGCTTGGGTGCAGACTTCTACGAGCAGTACTTC. This chain uses TRBV5-6 with TRBJ2-7; D remains unclear. Trimming pared 0 bases from V and 3 bases from J, leaving 10 bases between. Germline lookup yields CDR1 SGHDT and CDR2 YYEEEE. The CDR3 is 14 amino acids.

The chain links TRBV23-1 to TRBJ1-5, with a tentative D call TRBD1 (5 bases). TRBV23-1 is labeled an ORF, and its function is uncertain. The CDR3 is 15 amino acids. Trimming took off 2 bases at V and 4 bases at J, with 12 bases between the two ends. The CDR3 region is CASSQRAGNNQPQHF. In DNA form, the CDR3 reads TGCGCCAGCAGTCAAAGGGCAGGGAATAATCAGCCCCAGCATTTT.

The chain has TRBV25-1 and TRBJ1-1, with 8 bases aligning to TRBD1. Germline CDR1 is MGHDK and CDR2 is SYGVNS. This CDR3 has 16 residues. After removal of 1 base from V and 1 base from J, the junction contained 5 bases not matched to a gene. In DNA form, the CDR3 reads TGTGCCAGCAGTGAATCGCAGGGGGCTGGGAACACTGAAGCTTTCTTT. This codes for CASSESQGAGNTEAFF.

This chain connects TRBV27 to TRBJ2-1; 8 nucleotides agree with TRBD2. This CDR3 has 14 residues. V shed 6 bases and J 7 bases; nucleotides not matched to a gene: 8. In germline, CDR1 is MNHEY, CDR2 SMNVEV (reference sequence). This CDR3 is CASRGSGNRNEQFF. Written as DNA, the CDR3 is TGTGCCAGCAGGGGTAGCGGGAATAGGAATGAGCAGTTCTTC.

The rearrangement links TRBV7-9 to TRBJ2-7; D possibly corresponds to TRBD1 (6 bases). The V end lost 5 bases, the J end lost 4 bases, and 15 bases lay between the germline ends. The germline V gene encodes CDR1 SEHNR and CDR2 FQNEAQ (reference sequence). The CDR3 runs to 14 residues. CDR3 DNA: TGTGCCAGCAGCGGCCCGACAGGAGAGTACGAGCAGTACTTC. It specifies CASSGPTGEYEQYF.

The chain employs TRBV27 and TRBJ1-2, with 9 bases matching TRBD1. Germline V CDR1 and CDR2: MNHEY, SMNVEV (reference sequence). The CDR3 covers 16 residues. Trimming at V came to 4 bases and at J to 6 bases, leaving 12 bases not matched to a gene. The CDR3 nucleotides are TGTGCCAGCAGTTCCATCGACAGGGGGTATATGGATGGCTACACCTTC. It codes for CASSSIDRGYMDGYTF.

The rearrangement links TRBV5-1 to TRBJ2-2, with 11 bases aligning to TRBD2. V was pared by 3 bases and J by 5 bases, with 6 bases of the junction left unmatched. Germline values: CDR1 SGHRS, CDR2 YFSETQ. The CDR3 spans 16 residues. CDR3 sequence: CASSSLAGDSTGELFF. CDR3 nucleotides: TGCGCCAGCAGCTCACTAGCGGGAGATTCAACCGGGGAGCTGTTTTTT. The whole variable domain, remainder taken from reference TRBV5-1 and TRBJ2-2, is KAGVTQTPRYLIKTRGQQVTLSCSPISGHRSVSWYQQTPGQGLQFLFEYFSETQRNKGNFPGRFSGRQFSNSRSEMNVSTLELGDSALYLCASSSLAGDSTGELFFGEGSRLTVL.

This chain joins TRBV29-1 and TRBJ2-3, with 8 bases fitting TRBD1. V dropped 4 bases and J dropped 3; count of bases not matched to a gene: 6. CDR3 length: 14 amino acids. Germline V CDR1 and CDR2: SQVTM, ANQGSEA. The CDR3 DNA follows: TGCAGCGTTGGGACAGGGATCTCTACAGATACGCAGTATTTT. This codes for CSVGTGISTDTQYF.

The V call is TRBV7-3, the J call TRBJ2-1, with 9 bases lining up with TRBD1. CDR1 is SGHTA, CDR2 FQGTGA, per germline. V lost 5 bases, J lost 6 bases, and 11 bases stayed unmatched. This CDR3 has 16 amino acids. The CDR3 region is CASSPFGTGSRNEQFF. Here the CDR3 DNA reads TGTGCCAGCAGCCCTTTTGGGACAGGGTCCCGCAATGAGCAGTTCTTC. The full variable domain, with the rest looked up from reference TRBV7-3 and TRBJ2-1, is GAGVSQTPSNKVTEKGKYVELRCDPISGHTALYWYRQSLGQGPEFLIYFQGTGAADDSGLPNDRFFAVRPEGSVSTLKIQRTERGDSAVYLCASSPFGTGSRNEQFFGPGTRLTVL.

The chain joins TRBV2 to TRBJ1-1; weak D call: TRBD1 (5 bases). CDR1 SNHLY and CDR2 FYNNEI come from the germline V gene. The CDR3 spans 14 residues. The ends were cut back, 1 base at V and 3 bases at J, with 9 bases in the middle. In DNA, the CDR3 is TGTGCCAGCAGTGAAGTAGGGGAATACACTGAAGCTTTCTTT. It encodes CASSEVGEYTEAFF. The whole variable domain, remainder taken from reference TRBV2 and TRBJ1-1, is EPEVTQTPSHQVTQMGQEVILRCVPISNHLYFYWYRQILGQKVEFLVSFYNNEISEKSEIFDDQFSVERPDGSNFTLKIRSTKLEDSAMYFCASSEVGEYTEAFFGQGTRLTVV.

The chain recombines TRBV29-1 with TRBJ2-1, with unresolved D. V shed 3 bases and J shed 0 bases, with 6 bases lying between them. Looked up from germline, CDR1 is SQVTM and CDR2 is ANQGSEA. The length of the CDR3 is 13 residues. DNA of the CDR3: TGCAGCGTTGACGAGAGCTCCTACAATGAGCAGTTCTTC. This gives the protein CSVDESSYNEQFF.

The V and J genes are TRBV4-1 and TRBJ2-3; 8 bases match TRBD1. Germline CDR1 MGHRA, CDR2 YSYEKL. This CDR3 is 15 amino acids long. Trimming took 4 bases from V and 8 from J; bases not matched to a gene: 11. The CDR3 coding sequence is TGCGCCAGCAGCCCCCCCCAGGGGGCGCAGGGTACGCAGTATTTT. Translation: CASSPPQGAQGTQYF.

The chain combines TRBV19 with TRBJ2-1, with 12 bases lining up with TRBD2. The trim removed 7 bases at V and 7 bases at J, leaving 8 bases unmatched. This CDR3 has 15 residues. CDR1 is LNHDA, CDR2 SQIVND, per germline (reference sequence). CDR3 DNA sequence: TGTGCCAGTACCAAACCGGGACTAGCGGGTAATGAGCAGTTCTTC. Its translation is CASTKPGLAGNEQFF. The variable domain in full, with the rest retrieved from reference TRBV19 and TRBJ2-1, is DGGITQSPKYLFRKEGQNVTLSCEQNLNHDAMYWYRQDPGQGLRLIYYSQIVNDFQKGDIAEGYSVSREKKESFPLTVTSAQKNPTAFYLCASTKPGLAGNEQFFGPGTRLTVL.

DNA of the CDR3: TGTGCCAGCAGTTCCATTCTAGCGGGAGGACCCTACGAGCAGTACTTC. Translated: CASSSILAGGPYEQYF. The V gene is TRBV28, the J gene TRBJ2-7; TRBD2 aligns across 11 bases. The length of the CDR3 is 16 residues. The germline CDR1 and CDR2 sequences are MDHEN and SYDVKM. The V and J ends lost 4 bases and 2 bases, in that order; junction bases with no gene match: 7.

The rearrangement joins TRBV9 to TRBJ2-2, with D possibly being TRBD1 (6 bases). V shed 0 bases and J shed 0 bases, with 12 bases lying between them. The CDR3 spans 17 residues. The germline V gene has CDR1 SGDLS and CDR2 YYNGEE. CDR3 DNA: TGTGCCAGCAGCGTAGCTAGGCAGGGGCCGAACACCGGGGAGCTGTTTTTT. This codes for CASSVARQGPNTGELFF.